This TCR beta chain originates from a study of B cell selection in AIRE deficiency. Sorting defined conventional CD4 T cells as CD4+CD127+. The trim removed 6 bases at V and 3 bases at J, leaving 4 bases unmatched. The CDR3 is 13 amino acids. The germline V gene has CDR1 MNHEY and CDR2 SVGAGI. Original methodology: About 120,000 patient and around 1.3x10^5 healthy donor in-frame TCRbeta sequences came from conventional T cells. Assay: immunoSEQ multiplex PCR; the TCRdb copy retains only in-frame clones and omits some. That table is the source of V, J and clone size, and D and trimming were worked out from the DNA. In the table there are about 24,000 clones, approximately 96% of which are singletons.

The chain links TRBV6-5 to TRBJ1-1; 7 bases map to TRBD1. The receptor comes from a human donor in good health. Sequenced: CD4+CD127+ conventional T cells sorted from PBMCs. As DNA, the CDR3 is TGTGCCAGCAGAAACCAGGGGGACACTGAAGCTTTCTTT. This sequence encodes CASRNQGDTEAFF.